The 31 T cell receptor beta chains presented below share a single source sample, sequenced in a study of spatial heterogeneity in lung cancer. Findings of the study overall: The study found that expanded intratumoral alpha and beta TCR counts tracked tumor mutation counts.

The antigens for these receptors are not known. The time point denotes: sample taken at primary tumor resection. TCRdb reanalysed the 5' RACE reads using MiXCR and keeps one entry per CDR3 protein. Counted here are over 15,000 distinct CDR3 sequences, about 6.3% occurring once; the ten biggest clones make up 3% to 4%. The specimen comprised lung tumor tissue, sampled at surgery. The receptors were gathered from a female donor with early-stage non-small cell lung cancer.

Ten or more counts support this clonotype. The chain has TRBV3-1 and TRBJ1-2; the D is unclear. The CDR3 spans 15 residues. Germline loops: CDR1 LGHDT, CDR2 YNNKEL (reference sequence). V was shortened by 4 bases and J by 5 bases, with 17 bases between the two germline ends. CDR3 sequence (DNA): TGTGCCAGCAGCCTCACCTTTGACATGGAGTATGGCTACACCTTC. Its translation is CASSLTFDMEYGYTF.

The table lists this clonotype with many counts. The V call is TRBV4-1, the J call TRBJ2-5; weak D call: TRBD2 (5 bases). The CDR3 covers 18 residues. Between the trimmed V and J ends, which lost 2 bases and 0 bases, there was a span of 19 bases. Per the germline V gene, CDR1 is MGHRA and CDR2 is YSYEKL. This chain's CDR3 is CASSQRRADLPHQETQYF. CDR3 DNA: TGCGCCAGCAGCCAACGGCGGGCGGACCTCCCACACCAAGAGACCCAGTACTTC.

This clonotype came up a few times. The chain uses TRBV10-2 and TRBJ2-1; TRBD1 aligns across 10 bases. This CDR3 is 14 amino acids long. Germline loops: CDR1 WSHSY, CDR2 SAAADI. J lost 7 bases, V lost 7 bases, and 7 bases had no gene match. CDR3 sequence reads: CASNRQGARNEQFF. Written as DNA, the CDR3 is TGCGCCAGCAATAGACAGGGGGCGAGGAATGAGCAGTTCTTC.

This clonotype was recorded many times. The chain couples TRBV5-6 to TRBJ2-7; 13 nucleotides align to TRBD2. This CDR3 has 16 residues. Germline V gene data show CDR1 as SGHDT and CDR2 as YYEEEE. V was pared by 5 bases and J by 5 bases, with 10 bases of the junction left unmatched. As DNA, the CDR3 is TGTGCCAGCAGTCGAAGGACTAGCGGGAGAAGGGACGAGCAGTACTTC. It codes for CASSRRTSGRRDEQYF.

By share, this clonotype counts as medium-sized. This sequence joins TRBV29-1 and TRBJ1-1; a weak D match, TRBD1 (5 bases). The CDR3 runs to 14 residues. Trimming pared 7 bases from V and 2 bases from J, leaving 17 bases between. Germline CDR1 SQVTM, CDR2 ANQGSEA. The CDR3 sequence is CSARQGTYNTEAFF. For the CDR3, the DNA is TGCAGCGCGAGACAAGGGACCTATAACACTGAAGCTTTCTTT.

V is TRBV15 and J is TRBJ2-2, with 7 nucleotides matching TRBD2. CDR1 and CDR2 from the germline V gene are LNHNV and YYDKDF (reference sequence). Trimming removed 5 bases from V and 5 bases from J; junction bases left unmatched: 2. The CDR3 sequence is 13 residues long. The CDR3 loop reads CATSGSGTGELFF. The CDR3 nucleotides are TGTGCCACCAGCGGTAGCGGGACCGGGGAGCTGTTTTTT.

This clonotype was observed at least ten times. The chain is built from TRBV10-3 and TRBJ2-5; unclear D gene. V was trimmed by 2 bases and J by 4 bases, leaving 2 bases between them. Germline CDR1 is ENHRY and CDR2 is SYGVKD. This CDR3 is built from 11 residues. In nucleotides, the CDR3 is TGTGCCATCAGTGAGCGAGAGACCCAGTACTTC. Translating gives CAISERETQYF.

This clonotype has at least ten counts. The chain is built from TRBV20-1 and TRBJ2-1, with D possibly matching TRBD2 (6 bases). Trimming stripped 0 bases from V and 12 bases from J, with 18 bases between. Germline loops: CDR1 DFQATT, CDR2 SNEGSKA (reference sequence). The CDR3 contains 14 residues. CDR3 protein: CSARDGATSQRQFF. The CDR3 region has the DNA TGCAGTGCTAGAGATGGGGCCACTAGCCAACGGCAGTTCTTC.

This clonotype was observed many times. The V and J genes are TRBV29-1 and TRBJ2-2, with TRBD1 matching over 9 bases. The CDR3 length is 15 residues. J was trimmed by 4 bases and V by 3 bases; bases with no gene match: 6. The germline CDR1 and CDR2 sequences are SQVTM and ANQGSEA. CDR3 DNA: TGCAGCGTTGAGGGACAGGGACTTGGCACCGGGGAGCTGTTTTTT. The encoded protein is CSVEGQGLGTGELFF.

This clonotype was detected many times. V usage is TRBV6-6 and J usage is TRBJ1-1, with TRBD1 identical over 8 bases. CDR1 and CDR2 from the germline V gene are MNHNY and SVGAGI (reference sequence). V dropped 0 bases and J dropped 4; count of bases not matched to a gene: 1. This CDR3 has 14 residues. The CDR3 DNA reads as TGTGCCAGCAGTTACTCACAGGGGGGCACTGAAGCTTTCTTT. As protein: CASSYSQGGTEAFF.

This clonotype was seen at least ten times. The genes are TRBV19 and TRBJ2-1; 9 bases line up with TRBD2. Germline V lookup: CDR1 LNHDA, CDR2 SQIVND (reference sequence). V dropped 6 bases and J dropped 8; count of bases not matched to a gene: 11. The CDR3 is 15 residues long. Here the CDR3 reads CASRPGSGRRDEQFF. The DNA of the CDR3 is TGTGCCAGTAGGCCGGGTAGCGGGAGACGCGATGAGCAGTTCTTC.

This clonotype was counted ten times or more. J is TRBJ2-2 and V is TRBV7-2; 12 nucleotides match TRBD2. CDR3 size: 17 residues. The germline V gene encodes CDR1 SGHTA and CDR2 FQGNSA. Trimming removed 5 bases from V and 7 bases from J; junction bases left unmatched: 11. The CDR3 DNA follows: TGTGCCAGCAGCCTCACAGGACTAGCGGGAAAAGACGGGGAGCTGTTTTTT. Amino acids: CASSLTGLAGKDGELFF.

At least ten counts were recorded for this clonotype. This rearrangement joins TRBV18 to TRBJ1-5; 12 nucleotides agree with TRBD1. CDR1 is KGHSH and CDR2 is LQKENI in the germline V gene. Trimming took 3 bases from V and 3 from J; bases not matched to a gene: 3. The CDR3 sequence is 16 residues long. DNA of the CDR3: TGTGCCAGCTCACCGCGGGACAGGGGGCCCAATCAGCCCCAGCATTTT. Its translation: CASSPRDRGPNQPQHF.

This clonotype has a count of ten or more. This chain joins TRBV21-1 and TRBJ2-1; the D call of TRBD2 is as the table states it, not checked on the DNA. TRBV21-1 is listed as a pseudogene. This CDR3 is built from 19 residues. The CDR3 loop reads CASSIGTSGGYHSYNEQFF. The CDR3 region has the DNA TGTGCCAGCAGCATCGGGACTAGCGGGGGTTACCACTCCTACAATGAGCAGTTCTTC.

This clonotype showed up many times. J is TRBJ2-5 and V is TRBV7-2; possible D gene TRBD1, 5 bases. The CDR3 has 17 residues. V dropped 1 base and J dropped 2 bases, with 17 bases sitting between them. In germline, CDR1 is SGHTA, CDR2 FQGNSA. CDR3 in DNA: TGTGCCAGCAGCTTAGAGCCAGGGATTAAAGGTCAAGAGACCCAGTACTTC. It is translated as CASSLEPGIKGQETQYF.

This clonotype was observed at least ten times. For the CDR3, the DNA is TGCAGCGTTGACCGACAGGGGAACACTGAAGCTTTCTTT. This translates into CSVDRQGNTEAFF. The chain is built from TRBV29-1 and TRBJ1-1; 7 nucleotides align to TRBD1. Germline values: CDR1 SQVTM, CDR2 ANQGSEA. V lost 3 bases to trimming and J lost 1 base; unmatched junction nucleotides: 2. This CDR3 contains 13 residues.

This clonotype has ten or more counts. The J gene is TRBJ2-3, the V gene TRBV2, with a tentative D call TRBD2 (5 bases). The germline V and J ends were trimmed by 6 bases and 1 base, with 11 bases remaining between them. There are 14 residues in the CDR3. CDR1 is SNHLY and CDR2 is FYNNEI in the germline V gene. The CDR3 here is CASSTHGGTDTQYF. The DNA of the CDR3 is TGTGCCAGCAGCACTCACGGGGGCACAGATACGCAGTATTTT. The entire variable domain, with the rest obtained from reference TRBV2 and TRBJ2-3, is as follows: EPEVTQTPSHQVTQMGQEVILRCVPISNHLYFYWYRQILGQKVEFLVSFYNNEISEKSEIFDDQFSVERPDGSNFTLKIRSTKLEDSAMYFCASSTHGGTDTQYFGPGTRLTVL.

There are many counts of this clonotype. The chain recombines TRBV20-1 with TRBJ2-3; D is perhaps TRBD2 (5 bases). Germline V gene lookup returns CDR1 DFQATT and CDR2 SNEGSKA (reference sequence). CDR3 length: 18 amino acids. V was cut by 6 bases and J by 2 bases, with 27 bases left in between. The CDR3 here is CSAPHDRGRREPTDTQYF. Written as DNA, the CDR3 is TGCAGTGCCCCTCACGACCGGGGTCGCCGAGAGCCCACAGATACGCAGTATTTT.

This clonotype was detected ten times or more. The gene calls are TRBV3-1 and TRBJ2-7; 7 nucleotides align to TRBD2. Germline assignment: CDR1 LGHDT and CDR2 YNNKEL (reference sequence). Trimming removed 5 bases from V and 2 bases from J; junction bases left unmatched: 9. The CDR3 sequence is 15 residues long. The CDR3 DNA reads TGTGCCAGCAGCGCAGGACTAGTGGCGACCTACGAGCAGTACTTC. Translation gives CASSAGLVATYEQYF.

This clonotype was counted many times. CDR3 sequence (DNA): TGTGCCAGCAGCGCGGCCGCGGCGGCGAACACCGGGGAGCTGTTTTTT. It yields the protein CASSAAAAANTGELFF. This rearrangement joins TRBV7-2 to TRBJ2-2; D gene unclear. Trimming shortened V by 5 bases and J by 0 bases, and 13 bases separated the two germline ends. The CDR3 is 16 residues long. Germline values: CDR1 SGHTA, CDR2 FQGNSA.

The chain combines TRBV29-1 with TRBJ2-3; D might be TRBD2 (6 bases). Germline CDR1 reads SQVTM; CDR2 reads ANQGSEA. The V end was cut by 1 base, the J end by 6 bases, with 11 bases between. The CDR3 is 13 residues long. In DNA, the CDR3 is TGCAGCGTTGAAGGGGGCGCGGGGGATACGCAGTATTTT. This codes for CSVEGGAGDTQYF.

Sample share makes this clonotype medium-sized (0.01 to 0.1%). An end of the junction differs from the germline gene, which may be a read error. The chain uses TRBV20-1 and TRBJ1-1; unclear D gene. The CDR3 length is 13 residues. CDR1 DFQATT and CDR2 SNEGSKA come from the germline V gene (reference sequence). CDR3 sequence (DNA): TGCAGTGCTAGGCGGATCGGGAACCCTGAAGCTTTCTTT. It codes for CSARRIGNPEAFF.

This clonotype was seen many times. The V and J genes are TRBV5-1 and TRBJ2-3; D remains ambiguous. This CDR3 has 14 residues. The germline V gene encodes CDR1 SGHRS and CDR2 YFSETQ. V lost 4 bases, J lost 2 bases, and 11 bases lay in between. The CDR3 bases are TGCGCCAGCAGCGGGTGGGATTTCACAGATACGCAGTATTTT. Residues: CASSGWDFTDTQYF. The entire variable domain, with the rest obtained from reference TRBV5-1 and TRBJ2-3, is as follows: KAGVTQTPRYLIKTRGQQVTLSCSPISGHRSVSWYQQTPGQGLQFLFEYFSETQRNKGNFPGRFSGRQFSNSRSEMNVSTLELGDSALYLCASSGWDFTDTQYFGPGTRLTVL.

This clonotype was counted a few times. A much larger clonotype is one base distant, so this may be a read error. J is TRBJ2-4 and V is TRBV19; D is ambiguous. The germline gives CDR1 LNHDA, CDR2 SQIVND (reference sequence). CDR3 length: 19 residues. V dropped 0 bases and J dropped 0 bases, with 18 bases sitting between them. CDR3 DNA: TGTGCCAGTAGTATAGATGTGGGTAGTGCTTCTCTAGCCAAAAACATTCAGTACTTC. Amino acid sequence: CASSIDVGSASLAKNIQYF.

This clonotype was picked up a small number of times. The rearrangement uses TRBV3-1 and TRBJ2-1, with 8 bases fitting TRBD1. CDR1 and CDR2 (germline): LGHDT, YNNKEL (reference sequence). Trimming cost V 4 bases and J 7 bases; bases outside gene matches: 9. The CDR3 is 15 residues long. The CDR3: CASSLWTGKGNEQFF. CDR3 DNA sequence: TGTGCCAGCAGCCTATGGACAGGGAAAGGGAATGAGCAGTTCTTC.

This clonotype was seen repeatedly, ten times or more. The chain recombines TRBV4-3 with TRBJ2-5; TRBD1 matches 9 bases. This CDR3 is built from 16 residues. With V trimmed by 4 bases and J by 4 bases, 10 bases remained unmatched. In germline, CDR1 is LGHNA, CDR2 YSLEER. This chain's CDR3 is CASSPRTGAWGETQYF. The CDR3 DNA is TGCGCCAGCAGCCCTCGGACAGGGGCCTGGGGAGAGACCCAGTACTTC.

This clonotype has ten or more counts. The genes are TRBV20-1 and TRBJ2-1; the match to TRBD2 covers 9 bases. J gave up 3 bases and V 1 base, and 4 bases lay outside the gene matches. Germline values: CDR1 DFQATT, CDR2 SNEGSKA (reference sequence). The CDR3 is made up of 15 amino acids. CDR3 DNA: TGCAGTGCTAGAGTTGAAGCGGGAGGCTACAATGAGCAGTTCTTC. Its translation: CSARVEAGGYNEQFF.

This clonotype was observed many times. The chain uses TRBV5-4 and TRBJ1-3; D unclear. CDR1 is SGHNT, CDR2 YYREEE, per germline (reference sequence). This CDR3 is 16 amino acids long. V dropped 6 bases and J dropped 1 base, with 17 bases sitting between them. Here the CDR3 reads CASIHPGSLSGNTIYF. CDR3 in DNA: TGTGCCAGCATCCATCCCGGGTCTTTATCTGGAAACACCATATATTTT.

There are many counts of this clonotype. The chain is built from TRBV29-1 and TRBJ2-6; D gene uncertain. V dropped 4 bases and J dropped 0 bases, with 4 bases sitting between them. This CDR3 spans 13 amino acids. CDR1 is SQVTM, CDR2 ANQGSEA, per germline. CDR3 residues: CSVGLSGANVLTF. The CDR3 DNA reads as TGCAGCGTTGGGCTCTCTGGGGCCAACGTCCTGACTTTC.

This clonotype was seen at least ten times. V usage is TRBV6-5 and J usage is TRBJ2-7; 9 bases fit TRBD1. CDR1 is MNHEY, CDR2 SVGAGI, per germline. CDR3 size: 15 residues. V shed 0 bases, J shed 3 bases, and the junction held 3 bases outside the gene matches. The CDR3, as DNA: TGTGCCAGCAGTTACTCGGGGACAGGGTTCTACGAGCAGTACTTC. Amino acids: CASSYSGTGFYEQYF.

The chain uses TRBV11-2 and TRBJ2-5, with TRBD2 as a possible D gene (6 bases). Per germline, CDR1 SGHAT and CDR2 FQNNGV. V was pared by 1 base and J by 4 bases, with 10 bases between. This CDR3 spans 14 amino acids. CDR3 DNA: TGTGCCAGCAGCTTAGTCGGGGGTCCAGAGACCCAGTACTTC. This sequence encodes CASSLVGGPETQYF.